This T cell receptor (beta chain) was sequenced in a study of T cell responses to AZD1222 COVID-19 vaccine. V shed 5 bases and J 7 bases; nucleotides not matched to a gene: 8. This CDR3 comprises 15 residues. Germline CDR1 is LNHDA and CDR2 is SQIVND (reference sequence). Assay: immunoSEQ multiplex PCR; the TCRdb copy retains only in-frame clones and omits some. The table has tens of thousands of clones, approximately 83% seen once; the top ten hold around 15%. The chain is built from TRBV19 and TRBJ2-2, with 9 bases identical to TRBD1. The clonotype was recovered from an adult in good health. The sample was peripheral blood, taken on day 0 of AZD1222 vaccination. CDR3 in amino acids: CASSSQGAGHGELFF. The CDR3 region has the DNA TGTGCCAGTAGTTCACAGGGGGCAGGTCACGGGGAGCTGTTTTTT.